This note documents a single T cell receptor (beta chain) sequence. Trimming took 6 bases from V and 5 from J, leaving 14 bases between them. The CDR3 covers 13 residues. Germline CDR1 KGHSH, CDR2 LQKENI. PCR involved 60 Vbeta and 13 Jbeta primers. The protocol was immunoSEQ multiplex PCR, while the TCRdb copy is restricted to in-frame clones and leaves out a portion. In the table there are about 84,000 clones, roughly 63% of which are singletons. The data originate from a study of cytomegalovirus exposure and HLA in healthy donors. This chain uses TRBV18 with TRBJ2-7; tentatively, D is TRBD2 (7 bases). This receptor was obtained from a woman aged 35 to 49 in good health and CMV-seropositive. Sequencing was carried out using PBMCs. The CDR3 is CASSTGRDNEQYF. The DNA for the CDR3 is TGTGCCAGCTCTACGGGGAGGGACAACGAGCAGTACTTC.